This passage covers 23 T cell receptor beta chains from one sample sequenced in a study of blood T cells in healthy people across ages. A second PCR of roughly 7 to 11 cycles used a sample-barcoded 5' primer and a J-beta primer mix. TCRdb analysed the 5' RACE reads with MiXCR anew, one entry per CDR3 protein. The sample carries about 640,000 distinct CDR3 sequences, roughly three fifths recorded once. The specimen sequenced was blood. The receptors derive from a man aged 55 to 69 in good health.

The chain employs TRBV20-1 and TRBJ1-1; the D gene is possibly TRBD1 (5 bases). This CDR3 has 13 residues. Deletions cut 5 bases from V and 0 bases from J, with 10 bases between. Germline assignment: CDR1 DFQATT and CDR2 SNEGSKA (reference sequence). The CDR3 region has the DNA TGCAGTGCTGGGACGGACATGAACACTGAAGCTTTCTTT. Residues: CSAGTDMNTEAFF.

J is TRBJ1-2 and V is TRBV4-1; unclear D gene. Germline CDR1 is MGHRA and CDR2 is YSYEKL. The length of the CDR3 is 13 residues. V lost 0 bases and J 8 bases, leaving 10 bases between the germline ends. CDR3 amino acids: CASSQDWVGGYTF. The CDR3 bases are TGCGCCAGCAGCCAAGATTGGGTCGGGGGCTACACCTTC.

This clonotype was observed a few times. The chain carries TRBV11-1 and TRBJ1-2, with 7 bases identical to TRBD1. Germline trimming cut 3 bases from V and 8 bases from J; bases unmatched to any gene: 6. This CDR3 is built from 13 residues. CDR1 SGHAT and CDR2 FQDESV come from the germline V gene (reference sequence). CDR3 loop: CASSFGQAGGYTF. In nucleotides, the CDR3 is TGTGCCAGCAGCTTCGGACAGGCCGGGGGCTACACCTTC. The variable domain in full, completed from reference TRBV11-1 and TRBJ1-2, reads EAEVAQSPRYKITEKSQAVAFWCDPISGHATLYWYRQILGQGPELLVQFQDESVVDDSQLPKDRFSAERLKGVDSTLKIQPAELGDSAMYLCASSFGQAGGYTFGSGTRLTVV.

The chain couples TRBV20-1 to TRBJ2-7; TRBD2 matches 11 bases. The V segment lost 6 bases and the J segment 3 bases; nucleotides outside the gene matches: 7. The CDR3 is made up of 14 amino acids. From germline, CDR1 is DFQATT and CDR2 SNEGSKA (reference sequence). The CDR3 region is CSAASGGNSYEQYF. For the CDR3, the DNA is TGCAGTGCGGCTAGCGGGGGGAACAGCTACGAGCAGTACTTC.

This clonotype was found once. The chain employs TRBV25-1 and TRBJ1-2, with D possibly being TRBD1 (5 bases). The V end was cut by 0 bases, the J end by 7 bases, with 12 bases between. The germline V gene has CDR1 MGHDK and CDR2 SYGVNS. There are 14 residues in the CDR3. The CDR3 DNA reads as TGTGCCAGCAGTGAATATGAGGGGTGGCGTGGCTACACCTTC. Its protein product is CASSEYEGWRGYTF.

The chain couples TRBV20-1 to TRBJ2-3; 10 nucleotides align to TRBD2. The trim removed 3 bases at V and 1 base at J, leaving 7 bases unmatched. The CDR3 length is 16 residues. Per germline, CDR1 DFQATT and CDR2 SNEGSKA (reference sequence). CDR3 bases: TGCAGTGCTAGGCTCAGCGGGGGGGCTCGCACAGATACGCAGTATTTT. Amino acid sequence: CSARLSGGARTDTQYF.

This clonotype was observed a handful of times. The chain uses TRBV27 and TRBJ2-1; D call uncertain. Germline V gene sequence: CDR1 MNHEY, CDR2 SMNVEV (reference sequence). This CDR3 has 15 amino acids. The V end was cut by 2 bases, the J end by 0 bases, with 8 bases between. The CDR3 loop reads CASSLGRYSYNEQFF. Written as DNA, the CDR3 is TGTGCCAGCAGTTTAGGGCGGTACTCCTACAATGAGCAGTTCTTC.

The chain is built from TRBV9 and TRBJ2-1; 7 nucleotides agree with TRBD2. The CDR3 contains 16 residues. Losses at the gene ends were 2 bases for V and 0 bases for J; bases not matched to a gene: 5. Germline CDR1 and CDR2: SGDLS and YYNGEE. Here the CDR3 reads CASSVSGAISYNEQFF. The CDR3 region has the DNA TGTGCCAGCAGCGTCAGCGGGGCCATCTCCTACAATGAGCAGTTCTTC.

This clonotype came up once. The V and J genes are TRBV5-4 and TRBJ1-1; maybe TRBD1 (5 bases). CDR1 is SGHNT, CDR2 YYREEE, per germline (reference sequence). The CDR3 covers 12 residues. Trimming removed 5 bases from V and 0 bases from J, with 5 bases in between. As DNA, the CDR3 is TGTGCCAGCAGAGGGGTGAACACTGAAGCTTTCTTT. Translating gives CASRGVNTEAFF. The complete variable domain, with remaining parts taken from reference TRBV5-4 and TRBJ1-1, reads ETGVTQSPTHLIKTRGQQVTLRCSSQSGHNTVSWYQQALGQGPQFIFQYYREEENGRGNFPPRFSGLQFPNYSSELNVNALELDDSALYLCASRGVNTEAFFGQGTRLTVV.

V and J are TRBV12-3 or TRBV12-4 and TRBJ1-3; the D is unclear. V lost 6 bases and J 4 bases, leaving 16 bases between the germline ends. The CDR3 contains 15 residues. The CDR3 protein is CASRPMAVSGNTIYF. The DNA for the CDR3 is TGTGCCAGCAGGCCGATGGCCGTCTCGGGAAACACCATATATTTT.

The rearrangement links TRBV12-3 or TRBV12-4 to TRBJ2-1, with 7 nucleotides matching TRBD2. V shed 4 bases and J 7 bases; nucleotides not matched to a gene: 13. This CDR3 comprises 16 residues. The CDR3 reads CASSSRPRLALNEQFF. The CDR3, as DNA: TGTGCCAGCAGTTCGCGCCCTCGACTAGCTCTAAATGAGCAGTTCTTC.

This chain connects TRBV3-1 to TRBJ1-5, with D unclear. The CDR3 totals 13 residues. Germline values: CDR1 LGHDT, CDR2 YNNKEL (reference sequence). V lost 0 bases to trimming and J lost 9 bases, with 9 bases between them. CDR3 sequence reads: CASSQDEERPQHF. CDR3 DNA sequence: TGTGCCAGCAGCCAAGATGAGGAGCGGCCCCAGCATTTT.

The chain couples TRBV5-5 to TRBJ2-7, with D tentatively TRBD1 (6 bases). V was trimmed by 4 bases and J by 0 bases, leaving 17 bases between them. The germline V gene has CDR1 SGHKS and CDR2 YYEKEE (reference sequence). The length of the CDR3 is 16 residues. The CDR3 loop reads CASSLEGGWSSYEQYF. CDR3 nucleotide sequence: TGTGCCAGCAGCCTCGAAGGGGGTTGGAGCTCCTACGAGCAGTACTTC.

This chain links TRBV6-2 or TRBV6-3 with TRBJ2-1; D is unclear. The CDR3 length is 15 residues. The V and J ends lost 5 bases and 0 bases respectively, with 11 bases between them. CDR1 is MNHEY, CDR2 SVGEGT, per germline. CDR3 coding DNA: TGTGCCAGCAGTCCCCTGAGAGCCTCCTACAATGAGCAGTTCTTC. Translation gives CASSPLRASYNEQFF.

As concerns this clonotype: Without the conserved terminal phenylalanine or tryptophan, this CDR3 likely stems from a read error. The chain links TRBV2 to TRBJ2-5; D is undetermined. Germline CDR1 is SNHLY and CDR2 is FYNNEI. The V end lost 1 base, the J end lost 5 bases, and 8 bases lay between the germline ends. The CDR3 sequence is 13 residues long. CDR3 in DNA: TGTGCCAGCAGTGAAGACTCCCCCGAGACCCAGTACTAC. Translated, it gives CASSEDSPETQYY.

The chain couples TRBV3-1 to TRBJ2-5; TRBD1 agrees at 10 bases. V lost 2 bases, J lost 3 bases, and 3 bases stayed unmatched. In germline, CDR1 is LGHDT, CDR2 YNNKEL (reference sequence). CDR3 length equals 15 residues. In DNA, the CDR3 is TGTGCCAGCAGCCAAACCGGGACAGGGGAAGAGACCCAGTACTTC. Residues: CASSQTGTGEETQYF.

This clonotype showed up just once. The V call is TRBV11-2, the J call TRBJ2-7; tentatively, D is TRBD1 or TRBD2 (5 bases each). The J call may not be correct, given that the DNA end is closer to TRBJ2-5. This CDR3 has 14 residues. The germline gives CDR1 SGHAT, CDR2 FQNNGV. The DNA for the CDR3 is TGTGCCAGCAGCTCCAAGGGGAGCGGAGAGACCCAGTACTTC. Protein: CASSSKGSGETQYF.

The chain recombines TRBV5-1 with TRBJ1-1; D ambiguous. This CDR3 is 13 amino acids long. Germline-derived CDR1 and CDR2 are SGHRS and YFSETQ. V was pared by 7 bases and J by 4 bases, with 14 bases between. The DNA of the CDR3 is TGCGCCAGCTCCCGGACGGAGGGCACTGAAGCTTTCTTT. Protein sequence: CASSRTEGTEAFF.

DNA for the CDR3: TGTGCCAGCAAACTGGGACCGATTAATGAAAAACTGTTTTTT. This translates into CASKLGPINEKLFF. V usage is TRBV6-1 and J usage is TRBJ1-4, with TRBD1 as a possible D gene (5 bases). V lost 7 bases, J lost 4 bases, and 13 bases lay in between. CDR1 is MNHNS and CDR2 is SASEGT in the germline V gene. The CDR3 extends over 14 amino acids.

Worth noting for this clonotype: One end of the junction is discordant with germline, which a read error may explain. The rearrangement links TRBV5-1 to TRBJ2-3; 10 bases map to TRBD2. Germline CDR1 and CDR2: SGHRS and YFSETQ. The CDR3 consists of 16 residues. The CDR3 bases are TGTGCCAGCAGCCTGGGGCTAGCGGGGGTGACAGATACGCAGTATTTT. Its protein is CASSLGLAGVTDTQYF.

This clonotype was seen only a few times. The chain combines TRBV5-5 with TRBJ1-3; 10 positions match TRBD1. V lost 4 bases to trimming and J lost 0 bases; unmatched junction nucleotides: 7. Germline-derived CDR1 and CDR2 are SGHKS and YYEKEE (reference sequence). The CDR3 is 17 residues long. Here the CDR3 reads CASSPRDRGYSGNTIYF. CDR3 nucleotides: TGTGCCAGCAGCCCTCGGGACAGGGGTTACTCTGGAAACACCATATATTTT.

The chain carries TRBV19 and TRBJ2-5; 10 bases fit TRBD2. This CDR3 spans 16 amino acids. V lost 4 bases, J lost 2 bases, and 7 bases stayed unmatched. Germline V gives CDR1 LNHDA, CDR2 SQIVND (reference sequence). In nucleotides, the CDR3 is TGTGCCAGTAGTAAGAGGCTAGCGGGGGCTCAAGAGACCCAGTACTTC. This encodes CASSKRLAGAQETQYF. The entire variable domain, with the rest obtained from reference TRBV19 and TRBJ2-5, is as follows: DGGITQSPKYLFRKEGQNVTLSCEQNLNHDAMYWYRQDPGQGLRLIYYSQIVNDFQKGDIAEGYSVSREKKESFPLTVTSAQKNPTAFYLCASSKRLAGAQETQYFGPGTRLLVL.

This clonotype was detected only a few times. The gene calls are TRBV29-1 and TRBJ2-3; no reliable D call. Trimming took off 3 bases at V and 6 bases at J, with 1 base between the two ends. CDR3 length: 9 residues. Germline V lookup: CDR1 SQVTM, CDR2 ANQGSEA. The CDR3 protein is CSVEDTQYF. In DNA form, the CDR3 reads TGCAGCGTTGAGGATACGCAGTATTTT.